This TCR beta chain stems from a study of cytomegalovirus exposure and HLA in healthy donors. Whole-study results and caveats: Some V segments, including TRBV6-2 and TRBV6-3, were excluded as indistinguishable.

The PCR used 60 Vbeta and 13 Jbeta primers. Sequenced by immunoSEQ multiplex PCR; TCRdb stores in-frame clones only, minus some. The profile covers roughly 100,000 clones, with about a tenth appearing a single time and 5.8% taken by the ten largest. Remarks on this clone: Its antigen is still unknown.

V lost 0 bases to trimming and J lost 8 bases; unmatched junction nucleotides: 9. The CDR3 consists of 16 residues. Per the germline V gene, CDR1 is MNHEY and CDR2 is SVGAGI. The receptor comes from a man aged 35 to 55 in good health and CMV-seropositive. The V and J genes are TRBV6-5 and TRBJ1-4; 7 positions agree with TRBD1. Input material: PBMCs. CDR3 loop: CASSYSPGQAGEKLFF. For the CDR3, the DNA is TGTGCCAGCAGTTACTCTCCCGGACAGGCGGGGGAAAAACTGTTTTTT.